This T cell receptor beta chain stems from a study of regulatory T cells in long-lasting Graves disease. Study-wide findings and caveats: Persistent Graves' patients showed a TCR diversity that was lower than that of newly diagnosed ones.

Construction of TCR beta libraries relied on iRepertoire HTBI primers and on Arm-PCR targeting CDR3 regions. Original methodology: Across the samples, identification revealed just over 60 TRBV and about 13 TRBJ segments. TCRdb re-analysed the multiplex PCR reads in MiXCR, keeping a single row per CDR3 protein. In this record, the V and J calls reflect TCRdb's handling and not the investigators' own analysis. The data show some 220,000 distinct CDR3 sequences, about 19% seen once. Time point of the sample: newly diagnosed GD, antithyroid drugs for less than 3 months. PBMC RNA served as the TCR library source. As concerns this clonotype: The antigen is not known. At one end, the junction sequence differs from germline, possibly due to a read error.

This CDR3 has 15 residues. Germline V gene sequence: CDR1 KGHDR, CDR2 SFDVKD. These data were likewise used in another study, on T cells in Graves' hyperthyroidism and ophthalmopathy.

V and J are TRBV24-1 and TRBJ1-5; D may be TRBD1 (6 bases). Specimen: peripheral blood mononuclear cells (PBMCs), collected at new diagnosis, from a patient treated with antithyroid drugs. This TCR derives from a woman aged 30 to 39 with Graves disease. The CDR3 bases are TGTGTCACCAGTGATACAGGGAAAGGGGCTCAGCCCCAGCATTTT. Its translation is CVTSDTGKGAQPQHF.